The sequence of this T cell receptor beta chain was determined in a study of cytomegalovirus exposure and HLA in healthy donors. This PCR relied on a set of 60 Vbeta primers and 13 Jbeta primers. The table came from immunoSEQ multiplex PCR; TCRdb's copy has only in-frame clones and leaves some out. The table records more than 30,000 clones, roughly 74% of them present only once. The V end was cut by 5 bases, the J end by 5 bases, with 4 bases between. Germline V gene sequence: CDR1 MDHEN, CDR2 SYDVKM. This CDR3 region has 11 residues. Study-level results: In a later analysis, V- and J-gene trimming of beta chains associated with a DCLRE1C missense variant, replicated independently. Available immune exposure information covered CMV serostatus only. The study recorded 164 TCR beta chains that were cytomegalovirus-associated. Most of the CMV-associated TCR beta chains (in a later analysis) appeared to be HLA-restricted.

Concerning this clone itself: Its antigen is not known.

V usage is TRBV28 and J usage is TRBJ1-5; D remains unclear. This TCR was sampled from a man in his thirties or forties in good health and CMV-seronegative. Material for sequencing was PBMCs. The DNA for the CDR3 is TGTGCCAGCAGTCGTGATCAGCCCCAGCATTTT. Its translation: CASSRDQPQHF.